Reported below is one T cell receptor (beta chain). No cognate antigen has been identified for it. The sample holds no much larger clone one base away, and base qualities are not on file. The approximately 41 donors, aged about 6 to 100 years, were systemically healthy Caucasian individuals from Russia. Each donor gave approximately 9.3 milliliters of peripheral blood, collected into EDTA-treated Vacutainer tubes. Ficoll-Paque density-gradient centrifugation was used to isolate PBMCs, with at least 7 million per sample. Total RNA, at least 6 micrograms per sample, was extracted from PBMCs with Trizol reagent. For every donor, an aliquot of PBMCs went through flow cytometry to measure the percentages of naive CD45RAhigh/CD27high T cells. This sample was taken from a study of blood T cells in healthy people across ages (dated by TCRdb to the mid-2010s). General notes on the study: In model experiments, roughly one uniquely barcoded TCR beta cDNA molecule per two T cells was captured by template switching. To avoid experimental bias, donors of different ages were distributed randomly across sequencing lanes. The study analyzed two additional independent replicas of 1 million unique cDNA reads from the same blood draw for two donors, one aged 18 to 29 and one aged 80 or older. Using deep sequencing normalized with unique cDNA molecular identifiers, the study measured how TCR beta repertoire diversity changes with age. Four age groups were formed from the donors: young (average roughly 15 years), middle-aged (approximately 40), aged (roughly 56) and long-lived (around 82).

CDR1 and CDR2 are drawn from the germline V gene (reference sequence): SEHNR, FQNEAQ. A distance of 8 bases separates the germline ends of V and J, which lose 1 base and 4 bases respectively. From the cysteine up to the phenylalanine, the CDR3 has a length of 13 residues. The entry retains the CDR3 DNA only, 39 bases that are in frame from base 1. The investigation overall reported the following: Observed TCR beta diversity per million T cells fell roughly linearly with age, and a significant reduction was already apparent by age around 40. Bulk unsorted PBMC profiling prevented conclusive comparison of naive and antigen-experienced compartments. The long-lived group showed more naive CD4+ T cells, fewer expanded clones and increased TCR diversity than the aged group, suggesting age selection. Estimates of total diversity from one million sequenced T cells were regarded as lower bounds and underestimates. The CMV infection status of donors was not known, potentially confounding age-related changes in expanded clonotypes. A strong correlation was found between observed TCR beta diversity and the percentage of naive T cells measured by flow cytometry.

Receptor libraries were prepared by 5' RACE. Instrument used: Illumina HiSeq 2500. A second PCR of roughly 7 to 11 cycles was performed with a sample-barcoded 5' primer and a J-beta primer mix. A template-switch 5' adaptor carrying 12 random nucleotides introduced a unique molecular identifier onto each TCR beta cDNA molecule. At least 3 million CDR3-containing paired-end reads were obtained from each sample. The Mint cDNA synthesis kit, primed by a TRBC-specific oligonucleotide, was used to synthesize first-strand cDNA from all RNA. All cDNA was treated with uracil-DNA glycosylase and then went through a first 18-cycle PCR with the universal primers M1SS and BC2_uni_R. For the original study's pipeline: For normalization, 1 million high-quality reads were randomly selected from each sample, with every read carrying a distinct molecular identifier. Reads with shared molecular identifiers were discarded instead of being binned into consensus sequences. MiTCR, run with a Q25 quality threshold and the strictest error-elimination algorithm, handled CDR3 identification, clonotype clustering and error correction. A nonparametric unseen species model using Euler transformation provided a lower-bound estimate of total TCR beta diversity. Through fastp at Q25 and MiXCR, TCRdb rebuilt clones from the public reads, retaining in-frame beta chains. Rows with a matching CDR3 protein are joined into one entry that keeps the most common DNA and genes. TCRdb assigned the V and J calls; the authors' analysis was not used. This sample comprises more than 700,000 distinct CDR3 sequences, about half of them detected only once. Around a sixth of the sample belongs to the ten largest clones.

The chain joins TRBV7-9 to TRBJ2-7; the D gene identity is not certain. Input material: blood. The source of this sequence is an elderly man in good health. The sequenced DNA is TGTGCCAGCAGCTTAGAACATGGGTACGAGCAGTACTTC. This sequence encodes CASSLEHGYEQYF.